Sequencing of this TCR beta chain was carried out in a study of blood T cell repertoires in COVID-19. Study summary: Researchers got acute and convalescent COVID-19 samples from the United States, Italy and Spain.

Assay: immunoSEQ multiplex PCR; the TCRdb copy retains only in-frame clones and omits some. Of 400,000 to 450,000 clones in the sample, 70% to 90% were seen once. Enrollment of patients from Seattle took place during active infection, with longitudinal follow-up. CDR1 and CDR2 (germline): SGHRS, YFSETQ. This CDR3 region has 14 residues. V gave up 9 bases and J gave up 4 bases, with 17 bases separating them. The sequencing sample was made of peripheral blood. The gene calls are TRBV5-1 and TRBJ2-1, with D tentatively TRBD2 (7 bases). The TCR originated in a woman between 45 and 60 years old with COVID-19, enrolled during active disease. CDR3 amino acids: CAILGRGVYNEQFF. The DNA for the CDR3 is TGCGCCATACTGGGGAGGGGGGTATACAATGAGCAGTTCTTC.